This T cell receptor (beta chain) was sequenced for a study of blood T cell repertoires in COVID-19. Methods used by the authors: From reference gene primer amplification, estimates of nucleated cell counts were derived. The assay was immunoSEQ multiplex PCR, and TCRdb's table has in-frame clones only and misses some. V and J calls and clone size are copied from that table; D and trimming were computed from the DNA. The data hold approximately 670,000 clones, with just under 90% observed a single time. Germline V CDR1 and CDR2: SGHAT, FQNNGV. The V gene lost 5 bases and the J gene lost 3 bases, with 11 bases spanning the gap. The CDR3 is 13 residues long.

The specimen was peripheral blood. The chain couples TRBV11-2 to TRBJ2-7; a possible D gene is TRBD2 (6 bases). The receptor was derived from a young woman with acute or convalescent COVID-19. The CDR3: CASSPEGFYEQYF. The CDR3 DNA follows: TGTGCCAGCAGCCCGGAGGGGTTCTACGAGCAGTACTTC.